A single T cell receptor beta chain is shown here with its context. The trim removed 8 bases at V and 6 bases at J, leaving 11 bases unmatched. Germline-derived CDR1 and CDR2 are SNHLY and FYNNEI. CDR3 length equals 15 residues. The sample is drawn from a study of T cells in Graves' hyperthyroidism and ophthalmopathy. Researchers took RNA transcripts and amplified the TCR beta CDR3 regions from them. An initial round of RT-PCR targeting the TCR CDR3 relied on the HTBI primer set. From the multiplex PCR reads, TCRdb called clonotypes with MiXCR, one entry per CDR3 protein. The data show 650,000 to 800,000 distinct CDR3 sequences, just under 45% seen once.

Sequences were obtained from peripheral blood or thyroid tissue (not recorded which). The origin of this receptor is an adult man with Graves' disease, either hyperthyroidism or ophthalmopathy (not recorded which). The rearrangement uses TRBV2 and TRBJ1-4; 8 bases are a match to TRBD1. CDR3 coding DNA: TGTGCCAGCCTGGACAGGGTGGGCCGAGATGAAAAACTGTTTTTT. Its protein is CASLDRVGRDEKLFF.